The rows below give T cell receptor beta chains drawn from one sample of a study of blood T cell repertoires in COVID-19. Produced via immunoSEQ multiplex PCR; TCRdb's table is partial and in-frame only. The sample records under 300,000 clones, around 90% being singletons. Sequencing was done on a sample of peripheral blood. These TCRs come from a man between 25 and 39 years old with COVID-19, enrolled during active disease. Each CDR3 is given with its conserved first and last residue. Fields, in order: clone size, D gene, V gene, J gene, CDR3 DNA, CDR3 protein. The D gene is left open where the match is weak. Not every row has a clone size; where given, it reads once, few, many or a size class.

.	TRBD2	TRBV14	TRBJ2-3	TGTGCCAGCAGCCACTCGGCGGGGGGGGCAACTGGAACAGATACGCAGTATTTT	CASSHSAGGATGTDTQYF
.	.	TRBV3-1/TRBV3-2	TRBJ1-2	TGTGCCAGCAGCCAAGGGACAGATGGCTATGGCTACACCTTC	CASSQGTDGYGYTF
.	TRBD1	TRBV9	TRBJ1-4	TGTGCCAGCAGCGTAGGAGCGGGGACAGGGGGTGAAAAACTGTTTTTT	CASSVGAGTGGEKLFF
.	.	TRBV19	TRBJ2-3	TGTGCCAGTAGTATAGCGGGGGGCACAGATACGCAGTATTTT	CASSIAGGTDTQYF
.	TRBD2	TRBV5-4	TRBJ2-3	TGTGCCAGCAGTATAGCGGGGACAGATACGCAGTATTTT	CASSIAGTDTQYF
few	TRBD1	TRBV2	TRBJ1-4	TGTGCCAGCAGTGGATCCGGGACAGCGAATGAAAAACTGTTTTTT	CASSGSGTANEKLFF
once	.	TRBV2	TRBJ2-5	TGTGCCAGCACCCGGGGGACCCAGTACTTC	CASTRGTQYF
.	TRBD1	TRBV5-4	TRBJ1-2	TGTGCCAGCAGCTTGCGGGACAGGGGGCCTGGCTACACCTTC	CASSLRDRGPGYTF
.	TRBD2	TRBV7-9	TRBJ2-3	TGTGCCAGCAGGCTGACTAGCGTGCAGTATTTT	CASRLTSVQYF
.	.	TRBV10-3	TRBJ1-2	TGTGCCATCAGTGGAGGGTTAGCTAACTATGGCTACACCTTC	CAISGGLANYGYTF
.	TRBD1	TRBV20-1	TRBJ1-2	TGCAGTGCCACGACAGGGGATGGCTACACCTTC	CSATTGDGYTF
.	TRBD1	TRBV7-2	TRBJ2-1	TGTGCCAGCAGCCCACAAACGGGACAGGGGGATTATGGGTTCTTC	CASSPQTGQGDYGFF
.	TRBD2	TRBV7-3	TRBJ2-7	TGTGCCAGCAGCTTAGATGGCGGGAGCTCCTACGAGCAGTACTTC	CASSLDGGSSYEQYF
.	.	TRBV19	TRBJ2-7	TGTGCCAGTAGTATGGCACAGGGATTTTCCTACGAGCAGTACTTC	CASSMAQGFSYEQYF
.	.	TRBV6-5	TRBJ2-7	TGTGCCAGCAGACTAACTCAGGGAAGCTACGAGCAGTACTTC	CASRLTQGSYEQYF
.	.	TRBV24-1	TRBJ2-3	TGTGCCACCAGTGATCCCCATGGGGGCACAAATACGCAGTATTTT	CATSDPHGGTNTQYF
.	.	TRBV6-2/TRBV6-3	TRBJ1-5	TGTGCCAGCAGCGGACGGGGGGGAGGTAGCAATCAGCCCCAGCATTTT	CASSGRGGGSNQPQHF
.	TRBD1	TRBV7-2	TRBJ2-7	TGTGCCAGCAGCTTCCCAGCGGACAGGGTTTACGAGCAGTACTTC	CASSFPADRVYEQYF
.	TRBD2	TRBV5-1	TRBJ2-1	TGCGCCAGCAGCCCACTACTAGCGGGGGGCACATATGAGCAGTTCTTC	CASSPLLAGGTYEQFF
.	.	TRBV11-2	TRBJ1-4	TGTGCCAGCAGCCCAAGCCCCCCAACTAATGAAAAACTGTTTTTT	CASSPSPPTNEKLFF
.	.	TRBV12-3/TRBV12-4	TRBJ1-4	TGTGCCAGCAGCCGACAGTATAATGAAAAACTGTTTTTT	CASSRQYNEKLFF
.	TRBD1	TRBV5-4	TRBJ2-1	TGTGCCAGCACGTTGAGAGGGGCAGGGGGTGAGCAGTTCTTC	CASTLRGAGGEQFF
.	.	TRBV19	TRBJ1-2	TGTGCCAGTACCACCCCAGTCCAGCCGGCGGTCTATGGCTACACCTTC	CASTTPVQPAVYGYTF
once	.	TRBV18	TRBJ1-1	TGTGCCAGCTCACCAGGAGTTGAGGGCACTGAAGCTTTCTTT	CASSPGVEGTEAFF
.	.	TRBV4-1	TRBJ1-2	TGCGCCAGCAGCCAACTCGGAAGGGGCGGCTACACCTTC	CASSQLGRGGYTF
once	TRBD1	TRBV6-5	TRBJ2-7	TGTGCCAGCAGGACAGGGAAAAGCTCCTACGAGCAGTACTTC	CASRTGKSSYEQYF
.	.	TRBV12-3/TRBV12-4	TRBJ1-2	TGTGCCAGCAGTTTAGCACAGCCCAGCGGCTACACCTTC	CASSLAQPSGYTF
.	.	TRBV7-9	TRBJ2-5	TGTGCCAGCACCCAGGGTCAGAGACAAGAGACCCAGTACTTC	CASTQGQRQETQYF
.	.	TRBV5-1	TRBJ2-1	TGCGCCAGCAGCCCGCTCGGGAGCCAGAGCTCCTACAATGAGCAGTTCTTC	CASSPLGSQSSYNEQFF
.	.	TRBV7-9	TRBJ1-3	TGTGCCAGCAGCTTAACGAGAATCTCTGGAAACACCATATATTTT	CASSLTRISGNTIYF
.	TRBD1	TRBV5-1	TRBJ1-2	TGCGCCAGCAGCTCGGGACAGGGGGCAATCCGGGATGGCTACACCTTC	CASSSGQGAIRDGYTF
.	.	TRBV2	TRBJ2-1	TGTGCCAGCAGTGGGACAGCTAACAATGAGCAGTTCTTC	CASSGTANNEQFF
.	TRBD1	TRBV19	TRBJ2-3	TGTGCCAGTAGTGTAACCATCCGGACAGGCACGAGCACAGATACGCAGTATTTT	CASSVTIRTGTSTDTQYF
.	.	TRBV6-5	TRBJ2-7	TGTGCCAGCAGCCCCCGGGCAGGGGAAGGAGGGCAGTACTTC	CASSPRAGEGGQYF
.	TRBD1	TRBV7-9	TRBJ1-1	TGTGCCAGCAGCTTCCCGACAGGGCCTGAAGCTTTCTTT	CASSFPTGPEAFF
.	.	TRBV6-5	TRBJ1-1	TGTGCCAGCAGTAAACAGGGGAACACTGAAGCTTTCTTT	CASSKQGNTEAFF
.	.	TRBV6-4	TRBJ1-2	TGTGCCAGCAGTGAACCAGGATATGGCTACACCTTC	CASSEPGYGYTF
.	TRBD1	TRBV27	TRBJ2-2	TGTGCCAGCAGTCCATACACCGGGACAGCTAACACCGGGGAGCTGTTTTTT	CASSPYTGTANTGELFF
few	TRBD1	TRBV5-1	TRBJ2-2	TGCGCCAGCAGCTTGGCGACAGGGGGATCCGGGGAGCTGTTTTTT	CASSLATGGSGELFF
.	.	TRBV4-2	TRBJ1-1	TGTGCCAGCAGCCAAGTGGGGGCCGCGTCGGACACTGAAGCTTTCTTT	CASSQVGAASDTEAFF
.	TRBD1	TRBV19	TRBJ2-3	TGTGCCACCTCCGGGACAGCAAGCACAGATACGCAGTATTTT	CATSGTASTDTQYF
.	TRBD1	TRBV5-1	TRBJ2-3	TGCGCCAGCAGCACCGGCCGGGACAGCAGCACAGATACGCAGTATTTT	CASSTGRDSSTDTQYF
.	.	TRBV11-3	TRBJ2-1	TGTGCCAGCAGCTTAGTGCGGGGGCGTGAGCAGTTCTTC	CASSLVRGREQFF
.	TRBD2	TRBV7-9	TRBJ2-2	TGTGCCAGCAGCCCTGGGACTACGAGCACCGGGGAGCTGTTTTTT	CASSPGTTSTGELFF
.	.	TRBV7-9	TRBJ2-7	TGTGCCAGCAGCTTAGAGGGAAACAGGGCGCTCTACGAGCAGTACTTC	CASSLEGNRALYEQYF
.	TRBD1	TRBV19	TRBJ2-3	TGTGCCAGTAGTATAGGAACAGGGGGCAGGACAGATACGCAGTATTTT	CASSIGTGGRTDTQYF
.	.	TRBV3-1/TRBV3-2	TRBJ1-4	TGTGCCAGCAGCCCCACCGACAGGAATAATGAAAAACTGTTTTTT	CASSPTDRNNEKLFF
.	TRBD1	TRBV5-4	TRBJ2-1	TGTGCCAGCAGCTCGGGACAGCACAATGAGCAGTTCTTC	CASSSGQHNEQFF
.	TRBD1	TRBV27	TRBJ1-1	TGTGCCAGCCCTGGCACACAGGGGGAAGCTTTCTTT	CASPGTQGEAFF
.	.	TRBV5-5	TRBJ2-6	TGTGCCAGCAGCTTGGACGTAAGCGGGGCCAACGTCCTGACTTTC	CASSLDVSGANVLTF